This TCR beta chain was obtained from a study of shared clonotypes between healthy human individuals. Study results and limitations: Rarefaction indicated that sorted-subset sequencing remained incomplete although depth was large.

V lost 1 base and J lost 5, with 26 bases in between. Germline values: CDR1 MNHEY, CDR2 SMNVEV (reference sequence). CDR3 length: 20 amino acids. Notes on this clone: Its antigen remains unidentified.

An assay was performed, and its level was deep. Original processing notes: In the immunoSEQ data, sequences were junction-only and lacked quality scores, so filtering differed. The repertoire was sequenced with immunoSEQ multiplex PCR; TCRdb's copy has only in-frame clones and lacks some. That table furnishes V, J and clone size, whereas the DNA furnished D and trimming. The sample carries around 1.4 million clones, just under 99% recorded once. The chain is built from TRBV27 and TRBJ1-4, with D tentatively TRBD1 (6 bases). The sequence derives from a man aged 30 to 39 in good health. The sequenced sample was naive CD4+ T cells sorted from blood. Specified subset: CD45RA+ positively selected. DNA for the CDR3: TGTGCCAGCAGTTTATATTATCGGGACACCTACTCCGGAACAAATGAAAAACTGTTTTTT. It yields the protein CASSLYYRDTYSGTNEKLFF.